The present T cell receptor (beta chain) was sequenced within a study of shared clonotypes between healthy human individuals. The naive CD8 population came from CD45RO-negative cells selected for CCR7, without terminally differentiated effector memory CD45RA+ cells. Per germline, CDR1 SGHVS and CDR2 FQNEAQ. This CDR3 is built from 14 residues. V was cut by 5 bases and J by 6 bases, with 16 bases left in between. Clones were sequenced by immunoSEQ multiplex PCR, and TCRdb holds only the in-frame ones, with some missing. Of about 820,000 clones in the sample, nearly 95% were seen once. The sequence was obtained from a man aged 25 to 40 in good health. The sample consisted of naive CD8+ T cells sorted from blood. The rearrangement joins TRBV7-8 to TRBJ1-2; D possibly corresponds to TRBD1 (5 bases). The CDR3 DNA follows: TGTGCCAGCAGCCCCGTGGGGGGTGAGGATGGCTACACCTTC. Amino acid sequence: CASSPVGGEDGYTF.